This is a list of T cell receptor beta chains from one sample in a study of OX40 agonist ivuxolimab in advanced cancers. TCRdb's table, derived via immunoSEQ multiplex PCR, lists solely in-frame clones and lacks some. The sample holds over 45,000 clones, more than 85% seen once. Here the sequenced sample was CD4+ or CD8+ T cells sorted from blood, taken in a trial of the OX40 agonist ivuxolimab. The receptors shown here come from an adult with an advanced solid tumor such as melanoma, head and neck, liver or kidney cancer. Each CDR3 is given with its conserved first and last residue. The order of the fields is J gene, clone size, V gene, CDR3 protein. Clone size is not always given. Where it is, it says once, few, many or a class for expanded clones.

TRBJ2-1 | . | TRBV30 | CACGTSGHNEQFF
TRBJ1-5 | . | TRBV28 | CASSGQGAGNQPQHF
TRBJ1-3 | . | TRBV7-8 | CASRPTLSGNTIYF
TRBJ2-1 | few | TRBV11-2 | CASSSRQTPSYNEQFF
TRBJ1-4 | . | TRBV28 | CASSLSGRGKEKLFF
TRBJ1-3 | . | TRBV7-8 | CASSVTGAEWGNTIYF
TRBJ2-4 | . | TRBV6-6 | CASTDFLGAKNIQYF
TRBJ2-5 | . | TRBV19 | CASSGSATQETQYF
TRBJ2-2 | few | TRBV15 | CATGQGGRNGELFF
TRBJ2-3 | . | TRBV10-3 | CAISAPPGSGSPDTQYF
TRBJ1-2 | . | TRBV5-4 | CASSWPAGLGGYGYTF
TRBJ1-2 | . | TRBV19 | CAITENPGDYYGYTF
TRBJ1-5 | . | TRBV9 | CASSDEGRRDQPQHF
TRBJ2-7 | once | TRBV18 | CASSRQQDYEQYF
TRBJ1-2 | . | TRBV5-1 | CASSFGQGNNGYTF
TRBJ2-1 | . | TRBV7-8 | CASQRPDSTYEQFF
TRBJ2-2 | . | TRBV5-1 | CASSLGPNTGELFF
TRBJ2-5 | . | TRBV5-1 | CASSTGQGKETQYF
TRBJ1-3 | . | TRBV7-9 | CASSFSKDAGNTIYF
TRBJ2-7 | . | TRBV11-2 | CASTGGGYEQYF
TRBJ1-2 | . | TRBV28 | CASTGGQGYEGYTF
TRBJ1-1 | . | TRBV19 | CASSPQARTGTTEAFF